One and the same sample provided the 5 T cell receptor beta chains below, sequenced in a study of blood T cell repertoires in COVID-19. Clones were read by immunoSEQ multiplex PCR, and TCRdb kept only the in-frame ones, dropping some. Here the sample spans fewer than 200,000 clones, 75% to 85% being singletons. Input material: peripheral blood. These receptors were obtained from an elderly woman with COVID-19, enrolled during active disease.

The chain is built from TRBV6-1 and TRBJ2-1, with 12 bases identical to TRBD2. J gave up 7 bases and V 0 bases, and 4 bases lay outside the gene matches. CDR1 is MNHNS and CDR2 is SASEGT in the germline V gene. This CDR3 is built from 16 residues. CDR3 bases: TGTGCCAGCAGTGAAGCGCTAGCGGGAGGGTGGAATGAGCAGTTCTTC. It is translated as CASSEALAGGWNEQFF.

This clone showed up just a few times. This rearrangement joins TRBV11-2 to TRBJ1-1; possibly TRBD1 for D (6 bases). Germline V CDR1 and CDR2: SGHAT, FQNNGV. CDR3 length: 18 amino acids. V was shortened by 6 bases and J by 1 base, with 24 bases between the two germline ends. The CDR3 bases are TGTGCCAGCAGGTCATTGGGATACAGGGTTACCCCGAACACTGAAGCTTTCTTT. Protein: CASRSLGYRVTPNTEAFF.

J is TRBJ1-1 and V is TRBV2; 7 bases match TRBD1. Germline V lookup: CDR1 SNHLY, CDR2 FYNNEI. The CDR3 consists of 14 residues. The junction had 9 bases not matched to a gene; V was cut back by 6 bases and J by 5 bases. The CDR3 loop is CASRGRGTATEAFF. The CDR3 DNA is TGTGCCAGCAGGGGTAGGGGGACAGCTACTGAAGCTTTCTTT.

V and J are TRBV6-5 and TRBJ2-7, with a possible D match to TRBD2 (6 bases). Germline V gene data show CDR1 as MNHEY and CDR2 as SVGAGI. V lost 4 bases and J 4 bases, leaving 14 bases between the germline ends. The CDR3 runs to 14 residues. CDR3 in DNA: TGTGCCAGCAGTTCCCTCGGGGGTCCGTACGAGCAGTACTTC. Translation gives CASSSLGGPYEQYF.

This chain uses TRBV2 with TRBJ2-4; TRBD2 aligns across 7 bases. Germline CDR1 reads SNHLY; CDR2 reads FYNNEI. V trimming: 5 bases; J trimming: 1 base; junction bases outside the gene matches: 2. The CDR3 consists of 14 residues. CDR3 in amino acids: CASSREGAKNIQYF. Here the CDR3 DNA reads TGTGCCAGCAGTAGGGAGGGTGCCAAAAACATTCAGTACTTC.